The 6 T cell receptor beta chains below were found in one sample sequenced in a study of cytomegalovirus exposure and HLA in healthy donors. TCRdb's table, derived via immunoSEQ multiplex PCR, lists solely in-frame clones and lacks some. Here the sample spans 250,000 to 350,000 clones, roughly 90% being singletons. Sequenced input: PBMCs. The receptor set was obtained from a woman between 25 and 40 years old in good health and CMV-seropositive.

The count of this clone is one. The genes are TRBV5-6 and TRBJ2-1, with TRBD2 identical over 9 bases. Unmatched junction bases numbered 5, after V lost 0 bases and J lost 4 bases. Germline assignment: CDR1 SGHDT and CDR2 YYEEEE. The CDR3 extends over 16 amino acids. As DNA, the CDR3 is TGTGCCAGCAGCTTGGCCGCGGGGGGGTTGTACAATGAGCAGTTCTTC. Amino acid sequence: CASSLAAGGLYNEQFF.

This chain uses TRBV4-3 with TRBJ2-7; D tentatively reads TRBD1 or TRBD2 (5 bases each). The CDR3 runs to 15 residues. CDR1 LGHNA and CDR2 YSLEER come from the germline V gene. Trimming stripped 3 bases from V and 4 bases from J, with 16 bases between. CDR3 in DNA: TGCGCCAGCAGCCATGGACGGGGACCGGGATACGAGCAGTACTTC. The encoded protein is CASSHGRGPGYEQYF.

The V gene is TRBV11-2, the J gene TRBJ2-7; no reliable D call. The CDR3 is 15 amino acids. Germline-derived CDR1 and CDR2 are SGHAT and FQNNGV. The V end was cut by 5 bases, the J end by 1 base, with 15 bases between. The CDR3 is CASSPSILTSYEQYF. In nucleotides, the CDR3 is TGTGCCAGCAGCCCGTCCATCCTAACGTCCTACGAGCAGTACTTC.

The chain couples TRBV6-1 to TRBJ2-5; the D is unclear. The germline CDR1 and CDR2 sequences are MNHNS and SASEGT. V shed 6 bases and J shed 3 bases, with 5 bases lying between them. The CDR3 contains 11 residues. The CDR3, as DNA: TGTGCCAGCAGCCCTAAAGAGACCCAGTACTTC. Translated: CASSPKETQYF.

As regards this clone: A junction boundary mismatches the germline segment, possibly from a read error. The J gene is TRBJ1-1, the V gene TRBV9; D is perhaps TRBD1 (5 bases). Germline values: CDR1 SGDLS, CDR2 YYNGEE. CDR3 size: 14 residues. CDR3 DNA sequence: TGTGCCAGCAGCGCGGGACCCACGAACGCTGAAGCTTTCTTT. Translated, it gives CASSAGPTNAEAFF.

CDR3 bases: TGTGCCAGCAGCTTAACAGGGGTCACAGATACGCAGTATTTT. It is translated as CASSLTGVTDTQYF. The chain uses TRBV6-5 and TRBJ2-3; 7 nucleotides align to TRBD1. With 6 bases clipped from V and 2 bases from J, the junction kept 5 bases outside the gene matches. The CDR3 has 14 residues. Germline V gene sequence: CDR1 MNHEY, CDR2 SVGAGI.